The entry that follows covers one T cell receptor beta chain sequence. This sample is part of a study of blood T cell repertoires in COVID-19. Study in general: Samples of COVID-19 (acute and convalescent) were obtained from the United States, Italy and Spain. In each case, the material was cDNA or gDNA derived from T cells, B-cell-depleted T cells, or PBMCs.

In the original processing: Quantification of nucleated cells was approximated via reference gene primer amplification. Assay used: immunoSEQ multiplex PCR; TCRdb lists only in-frame clones, some missing. V, J and clone size are taken as reported in that table, and D and trimming were inferred from the DNA itself. The sample has 85,000 to 130,000 clones; around 87% are singletons. The V segment lost 4 bases and the J segment 7 bases; nucleotides outside the gene matches: 9. The germline V gene encodes CDR1 KGHDR and CDR2 SFDVKD. The CDR3 consists of 15 residues. This chain links TRBV24-1 with TRBJ2-1, with TRBD2 identical over 7 bases. Sequenced sample: peripheral blood. The clonotype was recovered from a man in his forties or fifties with acute or convalescent COVID-19. CDR3 coding DNA: TGTGCCACCAGTGACTACCGCGGGAGTGTGAATGAGCAGTTCTTC. Protein product: CATSDYRGSVNEQFF.